The 22 T cell receptor beta chains reported below all come from one sample, sequenced in a study of blood T cell repertoires in COVID-19. Sequenced by immunoSEQ multiplex PCR; TCRdb stores in-frame clones only, minus some. Found here are approximately 200,000 clones, roughly 94% of them singletons; the top ten hold roughly 0.76%. Sequenced material: peripheral blood. These receptors were taken from a man aged 30 to 45 with COVID-19, enrolled during active disease.

The chain joins TRBV30 to TRBJ2-3; 9 positions match TRBD1. With V trimmed by 8 bases and J by 0 bases, 18 bases remained unmatched. The CDR3 has 18 amino acids. The germline CDR1 and CDR2 sequences are GTSNPN and SVGIG (reference sequence). The CDR3 protein is CAVKGGQGMTPSTDTQYF. The CDR3 coding sequence is TGTGCCGTTAAGGGTGGACAGGGGATGACCCCTAGCACAGATACGCAGTATTTT.

This chain uses TRBV12-3 or TRBV12-4 with TRBJ2-5; tentatively, D is TRBD2 (6 bases). V was cut by 5 bases and J by 1 base, with 8 bases left in between. This CDR3 is 13 amino acids long. The chain's CDR3 is CASSRGIQETQYF. The CDR3 coding sequence is TGTGCCAGCAGTCGGGGGATCCAAGAGACCCAGTACTTC.

This chain connects TRBV30 to TRBJ1-4; D uncertain. The germline V gene encodes CDR1 GTSNPN and CDR2 SVGIG (reference sequence). The CDR3 has 12 amino acids. V shed 0 bases and J shed 7 bases, with 6 bases lying between them. CDR3 bases: TGTGCCTGGAGTGTAAGCGCTGAAAAACTGTTTTTT. Protein product: CAWSVSAEKLFF.

The chain is built from TRBV7-3 and TRBJ1-1, with D uncertain. The CDR3 has 14 residues. Germline CDR1 and CDR2: SGHTA and FQGTGA. The germline V and J ends were trimmed by 1 base and 5 bases, with 11 bases remaining between them. The chain's CDR3 is CASSLSPSGTEAFF. As DNA, the CDR3 is TGTGCCAGCAGCTTAAGCCCCTCGGGAACTGAAGCTTTCTTT.

This clone has only one observation. The V call is TRBV18, the J call TRBJ1-2; the match to TRBD1 covers 11 bases. This CDR3 has 15 residues. Germline lookup yields CDR1 KGHSH and CDR2 LQKENI. V was clipped by 4 bases and J by 6 bases; unmatched bases: 7. The CDR3 sequence is CASSQGQGGIDGYTF. Written as DNA, the CDR3 is TGTGCCAGCTCACAGGGACAGGGGGGGATTGATGGCTACACCTTC.

This rearrangement joins TRBV28 to TRBJ1-2; D gene uncertain. The V gene's germline CDR1 is MDHEN and CDR2 SYDVKM. This CDR3 region has 12 residues. The ends were cut back, 5 bases at V and 4 bases at J, with 8 bases in the middle. The CDR3 region has the DNA TGTGCCAGCAGTCGGGTTACCTATGGCTACACCTTC. This translates into CASSRVTYGYTF.

The chain is built from TRBV2 and TRBJ2-1; D is unresolved. Germline V lookup: CDR1 SNHLY, CDR2 FYNNEI. The V and J ends lost 5 bases and 0 bases respectively, with 8 bases between them. The CDR3 has 14 residues. CDR3 DNA sequence: TGTGCCAGCAGTAAGTTAGTCTCCTACAATGAGCAGTTCTTC. Its translation is CASSKLVSYNEQFF.

V usage is TRBV24-1 and J usage is TRBJ1-2; the match to TRBD1 covers 11 bases. The V and J ends lost 4 bases and 3 bases, in that order; junction bases with no gene match: 3. This CDR3 is built from 15 residues. Germline V gives CDR1 KGHDR, CDR2 SFDVKD. This CDR3 reads CATSERDRGDYGYTF. DNA for the CDR3: TGTGCCACCAGTGAGAGGGACAGGGGGGACTATGGCTACACCTTC.

The chain couples TRBV11-2 to TRBJ1-2; 7 bases map to TRBD1. Germline V gene lookup returns CDR1 SGHAT and CDR2 FQNNGV. The length of the CDR3 is 13 residues. V was clipped by 5 bases and J by 6 bases; unmatched bases: 6. The CDR3 spells CASSPDRAHGYTF. CDR3 DNA: TGTGCCAGCAGCCCCGACAGGGCCCATGGCTACACCTTC.

The CDR3 region has the DNA TGTGCCAGCAGCTTGGTCTCTAACTACAATGAGCAGTTCTTC. Encoded protein: CASSLVSNYNEQFF. The rearrangement uses TRBV5-6 and TRBJ2-1; D ambiguous. The V end lost 0 bases, the J end lost 3 bases, and 7 bases lay between the germline ends. Per the germline V gene, CDR1 is SGHDT and CDR2 is YYEEEE. The length of the CDR3 is 14 residues.

The V call is TRBV6-1, the J call TRBJ2-1; 12 bases agree with TRBD2. J gave up 8 bases and V 3 bases, and 5 bases lay outside the gene matches. The CDR3 extends over 15 amino acids. Germline-derived CDR1 and CDR2 are MNHNS and SASEGT. CDR3 sequence: CASSDNLAGGHEQFF. Here the CDR3 DNA reads TGTGCCAGCAGTGATAATCTAGCGGGGGGGCATGAGCAGTTCTTC.

V gene TRBV20-1 combines with J gene TRBJ2-5; the D is unclear. This CDR3 has 13 amino acids. V gave up 3 bases and J gave up 0 bases, with 8 bases separating them. Germline CDR1 DFQATT, CDR2 SNEGSKA (reference sequence). The CDR3 coding sequence is TGCAGTGCTAGTACGCTAAACCAAGAGACCCAGTACTTC. Amino acids: CSASTLNQETQYF.

This chain connects TRBV7-2 to TRBJ1-5, with a tentative D call TRBD1 (6 bases). CDR3 length equals 15 residues. Trimming left V 5 bases short and J 8 bases short, with 19 bases between. Germline lookup yields CDR1 SGHTA and CDR2 FQGNSA. CDR3 sequence reads: CASSEKPQGTKPQHF. The DNA of the CDR3 is TGTGCCAGCAGCGAAAAACCACAGGGTACGAAGCCCCAGCATTTT.

The chain has TRBV4-1 and TRBJ2-7; TRBD1 aligns across 9 bases. This CDR3 is 16 amino acids long. Germline V gives CDR1 MGHRA, CDR2 YSYEKL. V trimming: 1 base; J trimming: 1 base; junction bases outside the gene matches: 5. CDR3 residues: CASSQASTGGSYEQYF. The CDR3 DNA reads as TGCGCCAGCAGCCAAGCTTCGACAGGGGGGTCCTACGAGCAGTACTTC.

The V call is TRBV7-6, the J call TRBJ1-2, with TRBD1 identical over 8 bases. CDR1 and CDR2 (germline): SGHVS, FNYEAQ. V shed 3 bases and J 3 bases; nucleotides not matched to a gene: 6. The CDR3 runs 15 residues. CDR3 residues: CASSLGQASDYGYTF. CDR3 in DNA: TGTGCCAGCAGCTTGGGACAGGCTTCGGACTATGGCTACACCTTC.

Note on this clone: The sample contains more than one DNA sequence encoding this CDR3. The chain joins TRBV7-9 to TRBJ1-1; the D gene is possibly TRBD1 (6 bases). Trimming stripped 5 bases from V and 1 base from J, with 8 bases between. This CDR3 is 13 amino acids long. Germline V gene sequence: CDR1 SEHNR, CDR2 FQNEAQ (reference sequence). The CDR3, as DNA: TGTGCCAGCAGCCCGACAGGGAACACTGAAGCTTTCTTT. It encodes CASSPTGNTEAFF.

This clone has just a few counts. V is TRBV18 and J is TRBJ1-5; D call uncertain. This CDR3 is 15 amino acids long. Germline V gene data show CDR1 as KGHSH and CDR2 as LQKENI. Between the trimmed V and J ends, which lost 3 bases and 5 bases, there was a span of 14 bases. The CDR3 region is CASSPNPAGDQPQHF. The CDR3 DNA is TGTGCCAGCTCACCGAACCCAGCAGGCGATCAGCCCCAGCATTTT.

This chain joins TRBV13 and TRBJ1-3; the match to TRBD1 covers 10 bases. There are 17 residues in the CDR3. Per the germline V gene, CDR1 is PRHDT and CDR2 is FYEKMQ (reference sequence). V shed 0 bases, J shed 2 bases, and the junction held 4 bases outside the gene matches. The CDR3 DNA is TGTGCCAGCAGCTTAGGATCCGGACAGGGGGCTGGAAACACCATATATTTT. It specifies CASSLGSGQGAGNTIYF.

The chain combines TRBV6-1 with TRBJ2-7; TRBD2 might be the D (6 bases). Germline V gene sequence: CDR1 MNHNS, CDR2 SASEGT. This CDR3 spans 13 amino acids. V lost 0 bases to trimming and J lost 7 bases, with 10 bases between them. The CDR3 region is CASSEAGAGEQYF. The CDR3 DNA reads as TGTGCCAGCAGTGAAGCAGGGGCGGGGGAGCAGTACTTC.

This clone has just one count. This sequence joins TRBV10-3 and TRBJ1-6; no clear D gene. CDR3 length: 13 amino acids. Trimming pared 7 bases from V and 9 bases from J, leaving 13 bases between. The germline gives CDR1 ENHRY, CDR2 SYGVKD. CDR3 DNA: TGTGCCATCAATGCGGTTCTTAGTTCACCCCTCCACTTT. It codes for CAINAVLSSPLHF.

This chain joins TRBV5-6 and TRBJ1-1; no reliable D call. The CDR3 sequence is 16 residues long. The V and J ends lost 0 bases and 1 base respectively, with 13 bases between them. Germline CDR1 and CDR2: SGHDT and YYEEEE. As DNA, the CDR3 is TGTGCCAGCAGCTTGGTTCGCCCGAGGGAGAACACTGAAGCTTTCTTT. This gives the protein CASSLVRPRENTEAFF. Filled out from reference TRBV5-6 and TRBJ1-1, the complete variable domain reads DAGVTQSPTHLIKTRGQQVTLRCSPKSGHDTVSWYQQALGQGPQFIFQYYEEEERQRGNFPDRFSGHQFPNYSSELNVNALLLGDSALYLCASSLVRPRENTEAFFGQGTRLTVV.

V gene TRBV4-1 combines with J gene TRBJ2-1; possible D gene TRBD2, 5 bases. The CDR3 length is 15 residues. V was trimmed by 0 bases and J by 8 bases, leaving 14 bases between them. CDR1 MGHRA and CDR2 YSYEKL come from the germline V gene. The CDR3 DNA reads TGCGCCAGCAGCCAAGAGTATTCCGAGGGCTATGAGCAGTTCTTC. Translated: CASSQEYSEGYEQFF.